The TCR beta chain under discussion was sequenced for a study of blood T cells in healthy people across ages (dated by TCRdb to between 2015 and 2017). For the wider study: In model experiments, roughly one uniquely barcoded TCR beta cDNA molecule per two T cells was captured by template switching. Using deep sequencing normalized with unique cDNA molecular identifiers, the study measured how TCR beta repertoire diversity changes with age. The donors were split into four age groups: young (average 16 years), middle-aged (39), aged (more than 60) and long-lived (roughly 77). To avoid experimental bias, donors of different ages were distributed randomly across sequencing lanes. The study analyzed two additional independent replicas of 1 million unique cDNA reads from the same blood draw for two donors, one aged 18 to 29 and one aged 80 or older.

Overall study outcomes, separate from this receptor: Conclusive comparison of naive and antigen-experienced compartments was prevented by the profiling of bulk unsorted PBMCs. The long-lived group showed more naive CD4+ T cells, fewer expanded clones and increased TCR diversity than the aged group, suggesting age selection. Because the CMV infection status of the donors was unknown, age-related changes in expanded clonotypes may potentially have been confounded. A strong correlation was found between observed TCR beta diversity and the percentage of naive T cells measured by flow cytometry. Estimates of total diversity based on one million sequenced T cells were considered lower bounds and underestimates. As age increased, observed TCR beta diversity per million T cells dropped in a roughly linear way, and a significant reduction was already evident by age about 40.

This clonotype was recorded a few times. The antigen it binds to is not known. One base away there is no much larger clone; base qualities are not given. V and J are truncated by 3 bases and 4 bases respectively, leaving an intervening sequence of 18 bases. From cysteine to phenylalanine, the CDR3 is 16 amino acids long. The sequence is cut down to CDR3 DNA, 48 bases in frame from base 1. CDR1 MGHDK and CDR2 SYGVNS were looked up in the germline V gene. The library was prepared using 5' RACE. Sequencing was performed on an Illumina HiSeq 2500. The second PCR ran for about 6 to 12 cycles and used a J-beta primer mix along with a sample-barcoded 5' primer. A unique molecular identifier was introduced onto each TCR beta cDNA molecule by a template-switch 5' adaptor carrying 12 random nucleotides. Each sample yielded at least 2.5 million CDR3-containing paired-end reads. The Mint cDNA synthesis kit, primed by a TRBC-specific oligonucleotide, was used to synthesize first-strand cDNA from all RNA. Following uracil-DNA glycosylase treatment, all cDNA underwent a first 18-cycle PCR with the universal primers M1SS and BC2_uni_R. Turning to the authors' computational methods: Normalization of each sample was performed by random selection of 1 million high-quality reads, each carrying a distinct molecular identifier. Instead of being binned into consensus sequences, reads that shared molecular identifiers were thrown out. MiTCR, set to a Q25 quality threshold and the strictest error-elimination algorithm, was used for CDR3 identification, clonotype clustering and error correction. Lower-bound total TCR beta diversity was estimated with a nonparametric unseen species model using Euler transformation. TCRdb's own reprocessing of the public reads used fastp at Q25 and MiXCR and kept productive beta chains. Entries that share a CDR3 protein sequence are merged under the most common genes and DNA. The V and J calls follow TCRdb's processing rather than the paper's. In this sample the table shows fewer than 750,000 distinct CDR3 sequences, approximately 52% of which occur a single time. The top ten hold approximately 13% of the sample.

Donors were approximately 42 systemically healthy Caucasian individuals from Russia aged roughly 6 to 95 years. Each donor gave around 9.8 milliliters of peripheral blood, collected into EDTA-treated Vacutainer tubes. Ficoll-Paque density-gradient centrifugation was used to isolate PBMCs, with at least 7 million obtained per sample. Trizol reagent was used to extract total RNA from the PBMCs, yielding at least 6 micrograms per sample. The percentages of naive CD45RAhigh/CD27high T cells were determined by flow cytometry on a PBMC aliquot from every donor. The V and J segments used are TRBV25-1 and TRBJ1-2, with no confidently assigned D gene. The sequence was obtained from a woman of 80 years or more in good health. The specimen sequenced was blood. The CDR3 protein sequence reads: CASSDPQTGEVYGYTF. The bases are TGTGCCAGCAGTGACCCCCAGACTGGAGAAGTCTATGGCTACACCTTC.